One and the same sample provided the 13 T cell receptor beta chains below, sequenced in a study of regulatory T cells in long-lasting Graves disease. Time point noted: persistent/refractory GD, antithyroid drugs over 5 years with positive TRAb. The TCR library was made from RNA that had been extracted from PBMCs in TRIzol. Relying on iRepertoire HTBI primers and Arm-PCR of CDR3 regions, the team built TCR beta libraries. MiXCR, applied by TCRdb to the multiplex PCR reads, yields one record per CDR3 protein. The table records hundreds of thousands of distinct CDR3 sequences, less than 25% of them present only once. The sequencing used peripheral blood mononuclear cells (PBMCs), collected when the disease was refractory, from a patient treated with antithyroid drugs. These receptors were obtained from a female donor with Graves disease.

As concerns this clonotype: This may be a read error: a much more frequent sequence differs by one nucleotide. V is TRBV7-3 and J is TRBJ1-1; D is possibly TRBD1 (5 bases). CDR3 length: 13 residues. Germline CDR1 and CDR2: SGHTA and FQGTGA. CDR3 loop: CAGSLWGNAEAFF. The CDR3 nucleotides read TGTGCCGGCAGCTTATGGGGGAACGCTGAAGCTTTCTTT.

The chain employs TRBV6-5 and TRBJ1-1; 8 bases are shared with TRBD1. Germline CDR1 and CDR2: MNHEY and SVGAGI. V lost 0 bases to trimming and J lost 1 base; unmatched junction nucleotides: 4. CDR3 size: 16 residues. The chain's CDR3 is CASSYSPGTGNTEAFF. The DNA for the CDR3 is TGTGCCAGCAGTTACTCTCCCGGGACAGGGAACACTGAAGCTTTCTTT.

This clonotype was seen a handful of times. The genes are TRBV7-2 and TRBJ2-5; D ambiguous. Deletions cut 4 bases from V and 2 bases from J, with 11 bases between. The CDR3 sequence is 14 residues long. CDR1 and CDR2 from the germline V gene are SGHTA and FQGNSA. CDR3 bases: TGTGCCAGCAGCTCGACCCGTTTGCAAGAGACCCAGTACTTC. This codes for CASSSTRLQETQYF. Complete variable domain (other parts from reference TRBV7-2 and TRBJ2-5): GAGVSQSPSNKVTEKGKDVELRCDPISGHTALYWYRQSLGQGLEFLIYFQGNSAPDKSGLPSDRFSAERTGGSVSTLTIQRTQQEDSAVYLCASSSTRLQETQYFGPGTRLLVL.

This clonotype has ten or more counts. The rearrangement uses TRBV28 and TRBJ2-7, with D maybe TRBD1 (8 bases). CDR1 and CDR2 (germline): MDHEN, SYDVKM. V was pared by 2 bases and J by 0 bases, with 26 bases between. The CDR3 sequence is 20 residues long. Here the CDR3 DNA reads TGTGCCAGCAGTTTACCAGACACAGGGGGGGTGGGACGCTACTCCTACGAGCAGTACTTC. Translation gives CASSLPDTGGVGRYSYEQYF.

With respect to this clonotype: A much larger clone differs from this one at a single base, so this may be a read error. This chain connects TRBV20-1 to TRBJ2-2; D unresolved. The CDR3 spans 13 residues. The ends were cut back, 3 bases at V and 7 bases at J, with 12 bases in the middle. Germline V CDR1 and CDR2: DFQATT, SNEGSKA (reference sequence). Written as DNA, the CDR3 is TGCAGTGCTAGTAACATGGGGTACGGGGAGCTGTTTTTT. Amino acid sequence: CSASNMGYGELFF.

V is TRBV2 and J is TRBJ2-3; the match to TRBD2 covers 15 bases. The CDR3 is 14 residues long. Germline values: CDR1 SNHLY, CDR2 FYNNEI. V dropped 7 bases and J dropped 6; count of bases not matched to a gene: 2. The CDR3 loop is CASIGTSGRDTQYF. The CDR3 DNA sequence: TGTGCCAGCATCGGGACTAGCGGGAGGGATACGCAGTATTTT.

This clonotype was seen only once. The V gene is TRBV9, the J gene TRBJ2-7; 7 bases map to TRBD1. Trimming removed 0 bases from V and 5 bases from J; junction bases left unmatched: 8. There are 15 residues in the CDR3. Germline CDR1 SGDLS, CDR2 YYNGEE. The CDR3 region has the DNA TGTGCCAGCAGCGTAGCGGGGACAGCCCTCGACGAGCAGTACTTC. Translation gives CASSVAGTALDEQYF.

The sample holds many counts of this clonotype. The chain combines TRBV27 with TRBJ1-5, with a tentative D call TRBD1 (6 bases). Trimming took off 6 bases at V and 3 bases at J, with 15 bases between the two ends. This CDR3 contains 15 residues. Germline loops: CDR1 MNHEY, CDR2 SMNVEV (reference sequence). CDR3: CASRPFDRPNQPQHF. Here the CDR3 DNA reads TGTGCCAGCAGGCCTTTCGACAGGCCCAATCAGCCCCAGCATTTT.

On this clonotype: An end of the junction does not agree with germline; a read error may underlie this. J is TRBJ1-6 and V is TRBV5-4; perhaps TRBD1 as D (6 bases). The CDR3 consists of 18 residues. Per the germline V gene, CDR1 is SGHNT and CDR2 is YYREEE (reference sequence). The CDR3 region is CASNLWGSTGDNNSPLHF. CDR3 coding DNA: TGTGCCAGCAACTTGTGGGGATCGACAGGAGATAATAATTCACCCCTCCACTTT. The whole variable domain, remainder taken from reference TRBV5-4 and TRBJ1-6, is ETGVTQSPTHLIKTRGQQVTLRCSSQSGHNTVSWYQQALGQGPQFIFQYYREEENGRGNFPPRFSGLQFPNYSSELNVNALELDDSALYLCASNLWGSTGDNNSPLHFGNGTRLTVT.

This clonotype was counted many times. The rearrangement links TRBV20-1 to TRBJ2-7, with TRBD2 matching over 7 bases. This CDR3 is built from 15 residues. With V trimmed by 5 bases and J by 3 bases, 13 bases remained unmatched. Germline CDR1 DFQATT, CDR2 SNEGSKA (reference sequence). The CDR3 sequence is CSAPKMASGVYEQYF. CDR3 DNA: TGCAGTGCTCCCAAGATGGCGAGCGGGGTCTACGAGCAGTACTTC.

This clonotype was observed a few times. The chain has TRBV3-1 and TRBJ1-2; 9 bases are a match to TRBD1. This CDR3 contains 14 residues. Germline V gene data show CDR1 as LGHDT and CDR2 as YNNKEL (reference sequence). The junction had 3 bases not matched to a gene; V was cut back by 3 bases and J by 4 bases. The CDR3 DNA sequence: TGTGCCAGCAGCCAGCTGACAGGGGGCTATGGCTACACCTTC. The encoded protein is CASSQLTGGYGYTF. Supplemented by reference TRBV3-1 and TRBJ1-2, the full variable domain reads DTAVSQTPKYLVTQMGNDKSIKCEQNLGHDTMYWYKQDSKKFLKIMFSYNNKELIINETVPNRFSPKSPDKAHLNLHINSLELGDSAVYFCASSQLTGGYGYTFGSGTRLTVV.

The rearrangement uses TRBV5-6 and TRBJ2-4; D is uncertain. Germline CDR1 SGHDT, CDR2 YYEEEE. The length of the CDR3 is 20 residues. V was shortened by 2 bases and J by 0 bases, with 24 bases between the two germline ends. DNA of the CDR3: TGTGCCAGCAGCTTTAGTTTCTCAACAGCGATCGACCCAGCCAAAAACATTCAGTACTTC. It translates to CASSFSFSTAIDPAKNIQYF. The complete variable domain, with remaining parts taken from reference TRBV5-6 and TRBJ2-4, reads DAGVTQSPTHLIKTRGQQVTLRCSPKSGHDTVSWYQQALGQGPQFIFQYYEEEERQRGNFPDRFSGHQFPNYSSELNVNALLLGDSALYLCASSFSFSTAIDPAKNIQYFGAGTRLSVL.

This clonotype was observed many times. The rearrangement uses TRBV2 and TRBJ1-2; D remains unclear. Germline V gene data show CDR1 as SNHLY and CDR2 as FYNNEI. The CDR3 covers 13 residues. The V gene lost 8 bases and the J gene lost 2 bases, with 12 bases spanning the gap. The CDR3 nucleotides read TGTGCCAGCGTCGATAACCGGAACTATGGCTACACCTTC. Translated: CASVDNRNYGYTF. The whole variable domain, filled in from reference TRBV2 and TRBJ1-2, reads EPEVTQTPSHQVTQMGQEVILRCVPISNHLYFYWYRQILGQKVEFLVSFYNNEISEKSEIFDDQFSVERPDGSNFTLKIRSTKLEDSAMYFCASVDNRNYGYTFGSGTRLTVV.